This TCR beta chain stems from a study of memory CD4+ T cells and cytomegalovirus serostatus. At the level of the study: Healthy Belgian adult donors included 9 or 10 CMV-positive and fewer than 25 CMV-negative people.

Single viable CD3+CD4+CD8-CD45RO+ cells were sorted as the memory CD4+ T cells. CD4+ T cells were isolated by positive magnetic selection. How the authors handled the data: Out-of-frame sequences were removed, leaving about 2,300,000 distinct TCRbeta sequences. Some clones are missing from TCRdb's copy, which holds only in-frame ones; the method was immunoSEQ multiplex PCR. V and J calls and clone size follow that table, whereas D and trimming were derived from the DNA. The sample lists roughly 67,000 clones, about 80% occurring once. Study-level findings and limits: The CMV-associated TCR signature appears largely within the CD4+ memory repertoire.

Points on this clone: Its antigen is unidentified.

Germline CDR1 is MNHEY and CDR2 is SMNVEV (reference sequence). The V end was cut by 6 bases, the J end by 5 bases, with 14 bases between. The CDR3 runs 14 residues. This chain connects TRBV27 to TRBJ1-5; D may be TRBD1 (6 bases). This TCR derives from an adult in good health and CMV-seropositive. The specimen was memory CD4+ T cells from blood. The CDR3: CASRTTGSHQPQHF. DNA of the CDR3: TGTGCCAGCAGGACGACAGGAAGCCATCAGCCCCAGCATTTT.